The 7 T cell receptor beta chains listed next were all sequenced from one sample in a study of patients and donors after allogeneic stem cell transplantation (TCRdb year 2020). The method was RT-PCR. Sequencing was carried out with a NextSeq 550. TCRdb reran the public reads through fastp at Q25 and MiXCR, keeping productive beta chains. CDR3 protein sequences are deduplicated, and each keeps its most common genes and DNA. The sample profile shows tens of thousands of distinct CDR3 sequences; less than 5% of them were found once. The ten largest clones capture around 2.6% of the sample. Sequenced input: blood, either unsorted or a sorted T cell fraction (not recorded which). Receptor source: a human donor who was either an allogeneic HSCT recipient or a stem cell or donor lymphocyte infusion donor (not recorded which). It is not recorded whose cells these are; they may come from a transplant donor.

This clonotype showed up many times. The chain employs TRBV7-3 and TRBJ2-2, with TRBD1 identical over 9 bases. V lost 5 bases and J lost 4; bases outside the gene matches: 11. The CDR3 has 17 residues. The germline gives CDR1 SGHTA, CDR2 FQGTGA. The chain's CDR3 is CASSLRAGTGSTGELFF. For the CDR3, the DNA is TGTGCCAGCAGCCTAAGGGCCGGGACAGGGTCCACCGGGGAGCTGTTTTTT.

In this sample, this clonotype turned up a few times. V and J are TRBV5-1 and TRBJ2-2, with 7 bases matching TRBD2. The CDR3 is 15 amino acids. CDR1 and CDR2 from the germline V gene are SGHRS and YFSETQ. After removal of 4 bases from V and 6 bases from J, the junction contained 9 bases not matched to a gene. Here the CDR3 reads CASSGAGEVAGELFF. The CDR3, as DNA: TGCGCCAGCAGCGGCGCGGGGGAAGTCGCCGGGGAGCTGTTTTTT.

In this sample, this clonotype turned up many times. J is TRBJ1-3 and V is TRBV3-1; 7 nucleotides agree with TRBD1. V gave up 7 bases and J gave up 7 bases; unmatched junction bases: 13. Germline V gene sequence: CDR1 LGHDT, CDR2 YNNKEL (reference sequence). CDR3 length equals 15 residues. The CDR3 nucleotides read TGTGCCAGCACCCCTGGGGACAGCAGTGGGAACACCATATATTTT. Residues: CASTPGDSSGNTIYF.

The genes are TRBV4-2 and TRBJ2-5; D is perhaps TRBD1 or TRBD2 (5 bases each). CDR3 length: 15 amino acids. CDR1 and CDR2 (germline): LGHNA, YNFKEQ. Deletions cut 0 bases from V and 3 bases from J, with 11 bases between. The CDR3 DNA is TGTGCCAGCAGCCAAGAAGGGGCGGGTGAAGAGACCCAGTACTTC. Protein: CASSQEGAGEETQYF.

The table lists this clonotype with many counts. The genes are TRBV5-1 and TRBJ1-2; no firm D call. CDR3 length: 14 amino acids. Trimming left V 0 bases short and J 7 bases short, with 13 bases between. The germline V gene encodes CDR1 SGHRS and CDR2 YFSETQ. This CDR3 is CASSLDTGISGYTF. CDR3 bases: TGCGCCAGCAGCTTGGACACTGGGATCTCTGGCTACACCTTC.

This clonotype was detected a few times. This chain connects TRBV12-3 or TRBV12-4 to TRBJ1-1, with 7 bases that match TRBD1. The J segment lost 4 bases and the V segment lost 5 bases, leaving 7 bases of the junction unmatched. The CDR3 extends over 14 amino acids. CDR3 region: CASSPLQGFTEAFF. DNA for the CDR3: TGTGCCAGCAGTCCCTTACAGGGGTTCACTGAAGCTTTCTTT.

Ten or more counts support this clonotype. CDR3 residues: CASSPGGTENEKLFF. The CDR3 bases are TGTGCCAGCAGTCCGGGAGGGACAGAGAATGAAAAACTGTTTTTT. The chain uses TRBV28 and TRBJ1-4; 7 bases map to TRBD1. This CDR3 comprises 15 residues. Unmatched junction bases numbered 8, after V lost 5 bases and J lost 5 bases. Germline V lookup: CDR1 MDHEN, CDR2 SYDVKM.